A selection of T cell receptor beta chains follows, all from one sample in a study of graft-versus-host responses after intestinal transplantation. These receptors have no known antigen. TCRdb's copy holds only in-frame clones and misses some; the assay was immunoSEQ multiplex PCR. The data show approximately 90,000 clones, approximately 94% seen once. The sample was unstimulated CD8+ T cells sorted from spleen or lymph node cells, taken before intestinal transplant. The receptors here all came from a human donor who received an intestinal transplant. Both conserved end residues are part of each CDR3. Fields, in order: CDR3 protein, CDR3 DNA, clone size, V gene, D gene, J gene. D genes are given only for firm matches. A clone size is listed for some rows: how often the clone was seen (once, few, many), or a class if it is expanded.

CDR3 protein: CASRFTSGSSYNEQFF
CDR3 DNA: TGTGCCAGCAGATTTACTAGCGGCAGCTCCTACAATGAGCAGTTCTTC
clone size: NA
V gene: TRBV7-8
D gene: TRBD2
J gene: TRBJ2-1

CDR3 protein: CASSSQGQINTEAFF
CDR3 DNA: TGTGCCAGCAGCTCCCAGGGACAGATTAACACTGAAGCTTTCTTT
clone size: NA
V gene: TRBV7-9
D gene: TRBD1
J gene: TRBJ1-1

CDR3 protein: CASSMQEGVRELFF
CDR3 DNA: TGCGCCAGCAGTATGCAGGAAGGGGTCCGGGAGCTGTTTTTT
clone size: few
V gene: TRBV4-3
D gene: NA
J gene: TRBJ2-2

CDR3 protein: CASSLEQLTDTQYF
CDR3 DNA: TGTGCCAGCAGCTTAGAACAGCTCACAGATACGCAGTATTTT
clone size: NA
V gene: TRBV7-2
D gene: NA
J gene: TRBJ2-3

CDR3 protein: CSVGGRTGEFYNEQFF
CDR3 DNA: TGCAGCGTTGGGGGGAGGACAGGGGAGTTCTACAATGAGCAGTTCTTC
clone size: NA
V gene: TRBV29-1
D gene: TRBD1
J gene: TRBJ2-1

CDR3 protein: CASRPEDNYGYTF
CDR3 DNA: TGTGCCAGCAGACCCGAGGATAACTATGGCTACACCTTC
clone size: NA
V gene: TRBV6-5
D gene: NA
J gene: TRBJ1-2

CDR3 protein: CASSFLGDRGYEQYF
CDR3 DNA: TGTGCCAGCAGCTTTTTAGGGGACAGGGGTTACGAGCAGTACTTC
clone size: NA
V gene: TRBV5-4
D gene: TRBD1
J gene: TRBJ2-7

CDR3 protein: CASSPWTHQSYEQYF
CDR3 DNA: TGTGCCAGCAGCCCCTGGACACACCAATCCTACGAGCAGTACTTC
clone size: NA
V gene: TRBV7-8
D gene: NA
J gene: TRBJ2-7

CDR3 protein: CASSLRQIRSNQPQHF
CDR3 DNA: TGCGCCAGCAGTCTGAGACAAATCCGGAGCAATCAGCCCCAGCATTTT
clone size: once
V gene: TRBV4-1
D gene: NA
J gene: TRBJ1-5

CDR3 protein: CASSLIQADYEQYF
CDR3 DNA: TGCGCCAGCAGCCTGATACAAGCGGACTACGAGCAGTACTTC
clone size: NA
V gene: TRBV5-1
D gene: NA
J gene: TRBJ2-7

CDR3 protein: CASSQETSSGYGYTF
CDR3 DNA: TGCGCCAGCAGCCAAGAAACGAGTTCCGGTTATGGCTACACCTTC
clone size: NA
V gene: TRBV4-3
D gene: NA
J gene: TRBJ1-2

CDR3 protein: CASSSDRGYEQYF
CDR3 DNA: TGCGCCAGCAGCTCGGACAGGGGCTACGAGCAGTACTTC
clone size: NA
V gene: TRBV4-3
D gene: TRBD1
J gene: TRBJ2-7

CDR3 protein: CAWSVLTGGSNEQFF
CDR3 DNA: TGTGCCTGGAGTGTACTAACAGGGGGGTCTAATGAGCAGTTCTTC
clone size: NA
V gene: TRBV30
D gene: TRBD1
J gene: TRBJ2-1

CDR3 protein: CASSPGGGGGVDEQYF
CDR3 DNA: TGCGCCAGCAGCCCCGGGGGCGGCGGGGGAGTCGACGAGCAGTACTTC
clone size: NA
V gene: TRBV4-3
D gene: NA
J gene: TRBJ2-7

CDR3 protein: CASSVGRAGASPYNEQFF
CDR3 DNA: TGTGCCAGCAGCGTAGGCCGAGCGGGGGCATCACCGTACAATGAGCAGTTCTTC
clone size: NA
V gene: TRBV9
D gene: TRBD2
J gene: TRBJ2-1

CDR3 protein: CASRGQGNQPQHF
CDR3 DNA: TGTGCCAGCAGGGGACAGGGGAATCAGCCCCAGCATTTT
clone size: NA
V gene: TRBV6-1
D gene: TRBD1
J gene: TRBJ1-5

CDR3 protein: CASSTETGRDTGELFF
CDR3 DNA: TGTGCCAGCAGCACCGAGACAGGGAGAGACACCGGGGAGCTGTTTTTT
clone size: NA
V gene: TRBV7-9
D gene: TRBD1
J gene: TRBJ2-2

CDR3 protein: CASSKHMALNYGYTF
CDR3 DNA: TGTGCCAGCAGCAAACACATGGCTCTTAACTATGGCTACACCTTC
clone size: NA
V gene: TRBV21-1
D gene: NA
J gene: TRBJ1-2

CDR3 protein: CASSATSGGSYEQYF
CDR3 DNA: TGTGCCAGCAGCGCCACTAGCGGGGGGTCCTACGAGCAGTACTTC
clone size: NA
V gene: TRBV9
D gene: TRBD2
J gene: TRBJ2-7

CDR3 protein: CASSLALMGGGLNTEAFF
CDR3 DNA: TGTGCCAGCAGCTTAGCACTCATGGGCGGGGGTTTGAACACTGAAGCTTTCTTT
clone size: NA
V gene: TRBV7-2
D gene: NA
J gene: TRBJ1-1

CDR3 protein: CASSQATGSGEQYF
CDR3 DNA: TGTGCCAGCAGCCAGGCGACAGGGTCGGGGGAGCAGTACTTC
clone size: NA
V gene: TRBV5-6
D gene: TRBD1
J gene: TRBJ2-7

CDR3 protein: CASSIGQGYGYTF
CDR3 DNA: TGTGCCAGTAGTATAGGACAGGGCTATGGCTACACCTTC
clone size: few
V gene: TRBV19
D gene: TRBD1
J gene: TRBJ1-2

CDR3 protein: CASSPTGTSVSSEQFF
CDR3 DNA: TGTGCCAGCAGCCCGACCGGGACTAGCGTTTCTAGTGAGCAGTTCTTC
clone size: NA
V gene: TRBV13
D gene: TRBD2
J gene: TRBJ2-1

CDR3 protein: CASSSVGPSDEQYF
CDR3 DNA: TGCGCCAGCAGCTCGGTAGGTCCTAGCGACGAGCAGTACTTC
clone size: NA
V gene: TRBV5-1
D gene: NA
J gene: TRBJ2-7

CDR3 protein: CASSLAAAGGSTGEQYF
CDR3 DNA: TGTGCCAGCAGCTTAGCTGCAGCGGGGGGCTCGACGGGGGAGCAGTACTTC
clone size: NA
V gene: TRBV7-6
D gene: TRBD2
J gene: TRBJ2-5

CDR3 protein: CASSQDIDRREAFF
CDR3 DNA: TGCGCCAGCAGCCAAGATATCGACAGGCGTGAAGCTTTCTTT
clone size: NA
V gene: TRBV4-3
D gene: NA
J gene: TRBJ1-1

CDR3 protein: CASRRDRAHGEKLFF
CDR3 DNA: TGTGCCAGCCGGCGGGACAGGGCGCATGGCGAAAAACTGTTTTTT
clone size: NA
V gene: TRBV6-6
D gene: TRBD1
J gene: TRBJ1-4

CDR3 protein: CASSLDERESSYEQYF
CDR3 DNA: TGCGCCAGCAGCTTGGATGAACGGGAGAGCTCCTACGAGCAGTACTTC
clone size: NA
V gene: TRBV5-1
D gene: NA
J gene: TRBJ2-7

CDR3 protein: CASSSIDRGINNEQFF
CDR3 DNA: TGTGCCAGCAGTTCAATAGACAGGGGGATCAACAATGAGCAGTTCTTC
clone size: once
V gene: TRBV27
D gene: TRBD1
J gene: TRBJ2-1

CDR3 protein: CASTDGGVETQYF
CDR3 DNA: TGTGCCAGCACCGACGGGGGGGTTGAGACCCAGTACTTC
clone size: NA
V gene: TRBV6-4
D gene: TRBD2
J gene: TRBJ2-5

CDR3 protein: CASYYGGTQYF
CDR3 DNA: TGTGCCAGCTATTACGGCGGTACGCAGTATTTT
clone size: NA
V gene: TRBV27
D gene: NA
J gene: TRBJ2-3

CDR3 protein: CASSQEAYSGVIGYTF
CDR3 DNA: TGCGCCAGCAGCCAAGAGGCATACTCGGGGGTGATAGGCTACACCTTC
clone size: NA
V gene: TRBV4-3
D gene: NA
J gene: TRBJ1-2

CDR3 protein: CASSFLTGWKETQYF
CDR3 DNA: TGTGCCAGCAGCTTCCTGACAGGGTGGAAGGAGACCCAGTACTTC
clone size: NA
V gene: TRBV7-8
D gene: TRBD1
J gene: TRBJ2-5

CDR3 protein: CASSQYGTGATGELFF
CDR3 DNA: TGCGCCAGCAGCCAGTACGGGACAGGGGCCACCGGGGAGCTGTTTTTT
clone size: NA
V gene: TRBV4-3
D gene: TRBD1
J gene: TRBJ2-2

CDR3 protein: CASHLLQGSDTEAFF
CDR3 DNA: TGTGCCAGCCACCTCTTACAGGGCAGTGACACTGAAGCTTTCTTT
clone size: NA
V gene: TRBV7-9
D gene: NA
J gene: TRBJ1-1

CDR3 protein: CASSLEQGSLGTNEKLFF
CDR3 DNA: TGCGCCAGCAGCTTAGAACAGGGGAGCCTGGGAACTAATGAAAAACTGTTTTTT
clone size: NA
V gene: TRBV4-1
D gene: TRBD1
J gene: TRBJ1-4

CDR3 protein: CASSQDRDSSYEQYF
CDR3 DNA: TGCGCCAGCAGCCAAGATCGGGACTCTTCCTACGAGCAGTACTTC
clone size: NA
V gene: TRBV4-3
D gene: NA
J gene: TRBJ2-7

CDR3 protein: CASSLVQGPDTQYF
CDR3 DNA: TGTGCCAGCAGCTTAGTACAGGGTCCGGATACGCAGTATTTT
clone size: NA
V gene: TRBV7-8
D gene: NA
J gene: TRBJ2-3

CDR3 protein: CASSFLAGGITDTQYF
CDR3 DNA: TGTGCCAGCAGCTTTCTCGCGGGGGGTATCACAGATACGCAGTATTTT
clone size: NA
V gene: TRBV7-9
D gene: TRBD2
J gene: TRBJ2-3

CDR3 protein: CSVVTTGTGGSGYTF
CDR3 DNA: TGCAGCGTTGTTACTACCGGGACAGGGGGCTCTGGCTACACCTTC
clone size: NA
V gene: TRBV29-1
D gene: TRBD1
J gene: TRBJ1-2

CDR3 protein: CASLGTLNSPLHF
CDR3 DNA: TGTGCTAGTCTAGGAACGCTAAATTCACCCCTCCACTTT
clone size: once
V gene: TRBV12-5
D gene: NA
J gene: TRBJ1-6

CDR3 protein: CAWSVTSATDTQYF
CDR3 DNA: TGTGCCTGGAGTGTAACTAGCGCCACAGATACGCAGTATTTT
clone size: NA
V gene: TRBV30
D gene: TRBD2
J gene: TRBJ2-3

CDR3 protein: CASSFTDRAYEQYF
CDR3 DNA: TGTGCCAGCAGCTTTACAGACAGGGCCTACGAGCAGTACTTC
clone size: once
V gene: TRBV11-2
D gene: TRBD1
J gene: TRBJ2-7

CDR3 protein: CASSPGLAGGHEQFF
CDR3 DNA: TGTGCCAGTAGTCCGGGACTAGCGGGGGGCCATGAGCAGTTCTTC
clone size: NA
V gene: TRBV19
D gene: TRBD2
J gene: TRBJ2-1

CDR3 protein: CSVTGLYEQYF
CDR3 DNA: TGCAGCGTTACAGGGCTCTACGAGCAGTACTTC
clone size: NA
V gene: TRBV29-1
D gene: NA
J gene: TRBJ2-7

CDR3 protein: CASSLTFEQYF
CDR3 DNA: TGTGCCAGCAGCTTAACTTTCGAGCAGTACTTC
clone size: NA
V gene: TRBV11-2
D gene: NA
J gene: TRBJ2-7

CDR3 protein: CASSQIYGANVLTF
CDR3 DNA: TGCGCCAGCAGCCAGATCTACGGGGCCAACGTCCTGACTTTC
clone size: NA
V gene: TRBV4-3
D gene: NA
J gene: TRBJ2-6

CDR3 protein: CASSRGSGGWEPQHF
CDR3 DNA: TGTGCCAGCAGCAGAGGTTCAGGGGGCTGGGAGCCCCAGCATTTT
clone size: NA
V gene: TRBV7-9
D gene: TRBD1
J gene: TRBJ1-5

CDR3 protein: CASSMSGANTEAFF
CDR3 DNA: TGTGCCAGTAGTATGTCAGGGGCGAACACTGAAGCTTTCTTT
clone size: NA
V gene: TRBV19
D gene: NA
J gene: TRBJ1-1

CDR3 protein: CATSRGGAGGFPDTQYF
CDR3 DNA: TGTGCCACCAGCAGAGGTGGAGCGGGGGGCTTCCCAGATACGCAGTATTTT
clone size: once
V gene: TRBV15
D gene: TRBD2
J gene: TRBJ2-3

CDR3 protein: CASGGGSSYEQYF
CDR3 DNA: TGTGCCAGCGGCGGTGGCTCGTCCTACGAGCAGTACTTC
clone size: NA
V gene: TRBV5-5
D gene: NA
J gene: TRBJ2-7

CDR3 protein: CASSLAWRGENTGELFF
CDR3 DNA: TGTGCCAGCAGCTTAGCGTGGAGGGGCGAGAACACCGGGGAGCTGTTTTTT
clone size: NA
V gene: TRBV7-8
D gene: NA
J gene: TRBJ2-2

CDR3 protein: CASSLGQEEYNEQFF
CDR3 DNA: TGTGCCAGCAGCTTAGGGCAGGAGGAGTACAATGAGCAGTTCTTC
clone size: NA
V gene: TRBV7-8
D gene: NA
J gene: TRBJ2-1

CDR3 protein: CASSLRAGAGELFF
CDR3 DNA: TGTGCCAGCAGTTTGAGGGCGGGGGCCGGGGAGCTGTTTTTT
clone size: NA
V gene: TRBV27
D gene: TRBD2
J gene: TRBJ2-2

CDR3 protein: CASTALGVGEQYF
CDR3 DNA: TGTGCCAGCACCGCCTTGGGCGTCGGAGAGCAGTACTTC
clone size: NA
V gene: TRBV9
D gene: NA
J gene: TRBJ2-7

CDR3 protein: CASSWDSSYGYTF
CDR3 DNA: TGTGCCAGCAGCTGGGACAGTTCCTATGGCTACACCTTC
clone size: NA
V gene: TRBV7-8
D gene: TRBD1
J gene: TRBJ1-2

CDR3 protein: CASSSTGVSTDTQYF
CDR3 DNA: TGTGCCAGCAGTTCGACAGGGGTTAGCACAGATACGCAGTATTTT
clone size: NA
V gene: TRBV6-5
D gene: TRBD1
J gene: TRBJ2-3